This T cell receptor beta chain was profiled in a study of OX40 agonist ivuxolimab in advanced cancers. Looking at the study overall: The costimulatory receptor OX40 (CD134) was targeted by ivuxolimab, a fully human IgG2 agonistic monoclonal antibody. Intravenous ivuxolimab was administered to patients every 2 weeks at six dose levels: 0.01, 0.1, 0.3, 1.5, 3 and 10 mg/kg. Among the approximately 54 dose-escalation patients, approximately 20 had hepatocellular carcinoma, roughly 15 melanoma, 9 renal cell carcinoma and 9 head and neck cancer. The dose-escalation cohort was almost 85% male with a mean age of about 60 years, ranging from roughly 20 to 80. Patients were allowed to have had prior anti-PD-1, anti-PD-L1 or anti-CTLA-4 therapy, and approximately 40% of the dose-escalation patients had previously received checkpoint inhibitors. Three dose-escalation patients achieved partial responses, one with hepatocellular carcinoma and two with cutaneous melanoma. Peripheral TCRbeta sequencing aimed to test whether ivuxolimab altered TCR sequence diversity and caused clonal T-cell expansion. The monotherapy dose-escalation portion (N of about 50 patients) of the phase I ivuxolimab trial is reported in the paper. General findings and caveats noted by the study authors: Which antigens the clonally expanded peripheral T cells were specific for was not determined. At doses from 0.1 to 3.0 mg/kg, clonal expansion was seen in both CD4+ and CD8+ blood T cells between baseline and week 6. Low levels of normalized T-cell clonal expansion were also seen in some nonresponding patients. In the 0.1-3.0 mg/kg groups, partial responders were among the patients with the lowest normalized peripheral clonal expansion, particularly in CD8+ T cells. On average, CD8+ T cells showed more expanded clones than CD4+ T cells after ivuxolimab.

Remarks on this clone: The target of this receptor is not known. Base-call qualities are not available, and no considerably larger clone is one nucleotide away.

The germline V gene encodes CDR1 MNHNY and CDR2 SVGAGI (reference sequence). The junction shows trimming of 4 bases on V and 3 bases on J, plus 15 bases between the germline ends. The CDR3 holds 15 amino acids from the cysteine to the phenylalanine. The only DNA kept is the CDR3, 45 bases in frame from the first base. For sequencing of the TCRbeta CDR3 region, genomic DNA was extracted from the sorted cells. TCRbeta CDR3 regions were sequenced using the immunoSEQ Assay. What TCRdb holds here is the immuneACCESS table cut down to in-frame rearrangements. Part of the clones is not present; checked against another copy, under half of the missing clones reflect an unresolved V gene, and the others are unexplained. In all, the sample holds tens of thousands of clones, and 85% to 90% of those were seen once. The ten largest account for about a tenth of the sample. The trial excluded patients who had a history of autoimmune disease or who were on systemic immunosuppression. Peripheral blood for TCR sequencing was drawn from every dose cohort at baseline, at cycle 4 day 1 and at cycle 7 day 1. The samples were taken from a phase I, first-in-human, multicenter, open-label dose-escalation trial of ivuxolimab. Adults with locally advanced or metastatic melanoma, renal cell carcinoma, hepatocellular carcinoma or head and neck squamous cell carcinoma were enrolled in the trial. Before TCR sequencing, CD4+ T cells and CD8+ T cells were sorted from peripheral blood as separate populations.

Source: CD4+ or CD8+ T cells sorted from blood, taken in a trial of the OX40 agonist ivuxolimab. The sequence links TRBV6-6 to TRBJ1-1, with no confidently assigned D gene. The TCR originated in an adult with an advanced solid tumor such as melanoma, head and neck, liver or kidney cancer. The sequence in DNA is TGTGCCAGCAGTTCCGCGGGTGTTCGGGACACTGAAGCTTTCTTT. Translated, this is CASSSAGVRDTEAFF.